This T cell receptor (beta chain) was identified in a study of blood T cell repertoires in COVID-19. About the study: Samples representing acute and convalescent COVID-19 were sourced from the United States, Italy and Spain.

The length of the CDR3 is 14 residues. Losses at the gene ends were 5 bases for V and 7 bases for J; bases not matched to a gene: 12. CDR1 and CDR2 (germline): SQVTM, ANQGSEA. Method: immunoSEQ multiplex PCR; TCRdb's copy keeps in-frame clones and lacks some. The table records some 340,000 clones, approximately 87% of them present only once. This chain connects TRBV29-1 to TRBJ1-2; 8 bases align to TRBD1. The sample consisted of PBMCs or T cells enriched from blood (not recorded which). The clonotype originates from a woman under 40 who had recovered from COVID-19. DNA of the CDR3: TGCAGCGTTACCCGGGGACAGGCAGAGGGTGGCTACACCTTC. Its translation: CSVTRGQAEGGYTF.